A single T cell receptor beta chain is shown here with its context. A single count supports this clonotype. Its antigen target is currently unknown. No qualities accompany the bases; no much larger clone lies one base away. One read alone is a weak basis. Instrument on record: Illumina HiSeq 1500. TCRdb passed the public sequencing reads through fastp at Q25 and MiXCR, retaining productive beta sequences. Each entry merges the rows of one CDR3 protein and shows their most common DNA and genes. The sample data list 250,000 to 300,000 distinct CDR3 sequences, and more than 15% of these were observed just once. Approximately 44% of the sample is in the top ten clones. The data originate from a study of T cell repertoires in cytomegalovirus infection (dated by TCRdb to about 2019). Context from the whole study: The HLA type of each donor mattered for the analysis, because public TCR beta signatures pointed to carriage of CMV infection along with the matching HLA type. Overall study results and their limits: The ex vivo response was dominated by HLA-C-restricted CMV-specific TCR beta clonotypes, which also provided the single most frequent clonotype in two of eight donors. In both this cohort and an independent cohort of 350 to 400 donors, the cumulative frequency of public TCR beta family members distinguished carriers of CMV infection plus the relevant HLA type.

The V end loses 6 bases and the J end loses 5 bases, and a stretch of 19 bases separates them. Including the terminal cysteine and phenylalanine, the CDR3 comprises 14 residues. The retained sequence is limited to the CDR3, 42 bases, with the frame set at the first base. The germline V gene (reference sequence) gives CDR1 as DFQATT and CDR2 as SNEGSKA. Sequences were obtained from CD8+ T cells from PBMCs. The sequence links TRBV20-1 to TRBJ1-2, with TRBD1 tentatively as D gene (5 bases match). This TCR was recovered from a human donor in good health (CMV status not recorded). Some clones in this sample may be carry-over from other donors' samples. The CDR3 region reads CSAPTGGTAYGYTF. The sequenced DNA is TGCAGTGCCCCCACTGGGGGTACCGCTTATGGCTACACCTTC.